Listed below are T cell receptor beta chains from one sample, sequenced in a study of blood T cell repertoires in COVID-19. The method was immunoSEQ multiplex PCR; TCRdb's version includes in-frame clones alone and lacks a portion of them. The repertoire includes some 330,000 clones, roughly nine tenths of them detected once, and about 2% sits in the top ten. The sequencing input was peripheral blood. The receptors were sampled from a woman aged 25 to 39 with COVID-19, enrolled during active disease. CDR3s leave out the opening cysteine and the closing phenylalanine or tryptophan. Clone size is shown for a subset of rows, as once, few, many or a class of expanded clone.

-,TRBV20-1,SALGDEKLF
-,TRBV30,ACLTGETYEQY
few,TRBV7-2,ASSLERTNYGYT
-,TRBV4-2,ASSQWPLEQF
-,TRBV9,ASSPGSTNEKLF
few,TRBV14,ASSQGGGRNQPQH
-,TRBV7-8,ASSRRQGRVETQY
-,TRBV5-1,ASSSSGTGSEKLF
-,TRBV10-3,AIRQTEWNTIY
-,TRBV7-9,ASSRTLAGEDNEQF
-,TRBV28,ASSLGTTSNEKLF
-,TRBV7-3,ASSLPPGDSAGIWEKLF
once,TRBV4-1,ASSQALGYEQY
-,TRBV7-2,ASSLEGALSYYGYT
-,TRBV28,ASSLGTGGASPLH
-,TRBV7-2,ASSLGLDYYGTDTQY
-,TRBV12-3/TRBV12-4,ASSLQGEDGYT
once,TRBV6-5,ASKVSGGNQPQH
-,TRBV18,ASSPGASNYGYT
once,TRBV27,ASRVLGATEAF
once,TRBV28,ASSALAQVNTEAF
-,TRBV7-9,ASSLGSGGQGHGYT
few,TRBV11-2,ASRQVGNYGYT
-,TRBV5-6,ASSIDTGSGELF
-,TRBV5-6,ASSIGTVTEAF
-,TRBV6-5,ASSSVGGTSPLH
-,TRBV4-1,ASSHPGLASPLLLSTDTQY
once,TRBV14,ASSQGLMAF
-,TRBV5-5,ASSLGPGQGAQNYGYT
-,TRBV11-2,ASSLIYVRAFAGELF
once,TRBV18,ASSPRTSGVLDTQY
-,TRBV18,ASSPGQPSAMQQF
-,TRBV15,ATSTVARPNYGYT
-,TRBV7-9,ASSLGGQGLWTQY
-,TRBV6-2/TRBV6-3,ASSFSQGARSNQPQH
-,TRBV29-1,SGQDRATNEKLF
-,TRBV2,ASSKEGLAGENEQF
-,TRBV5-1,ASSPDRGQETQY
-,TRBV24-1,ATSESGQGVDEQF
-,TRBV3-1/TRBV3-2,ASSQVGPRSQQF
-,TRBV5-1,ASSLDGQGNTEAF
-,TRBV5-1,ASSQDNPGPGNTIY
-,TRBV5-1,ASSLGQGVNTEAF
few,TRBV2,ASRGTANNQPQH
-,TRBV4-2,ASSQGLQGPDSPLH
-,TRBV10-3,ATSGQGGNEQF
few,TRBV19,ASSTDSGNTEAF
-,TRBV19,ASSHQIDEKLF
-,TRBV7-2,ASTLRSGTGSEKLF
-,TRBV2,ASSLYGGFEDTQY
-,TRBV5-1,ASSMSSTDTQY
-,TRBV7-9,ASSPGGPGEPPDTQY
-,TRBV3-1/TRBV3-2,ASSLTVRANYGYT
-,TRBV28,ASSIRGMYNEQF
-,TRBV7-2,ASSFPPGNNEQF